What follows are 28 T cell receptor beta chains derived from one specimen sequenced in a study of T cells in Graves' hyperthyroidism and ophthalmopathy. RNA transcripts were the template for amplifying TCR beta CDR3 regions. Carried out on the TCR CDR3, a first-round RT-PCR used the HTBI primer set. MiXCR, applied by TCRdb to the multiplex PCR reads, yields one record per CDR3 protein. The table shows roughly 580,000 distinct CDR3 sequences, with under 60% occurring only once. Sequencing was performed on peripheral blood or thyroid tissue (not recorded which). The receptors were sampled from a woman aged 18-29 years with Graves' hyperthyroidism.

This clonotype was observed many times. V usage is TRBV19 and J usage is TRBJ1-5; D remains unclear. The V gene's germline CDR1 is LNHDA and CDR2 SQIVND (reference sequence). V was clipped by 6 bases and J by 0 bases, with 6 bases between them. This CDR3 has 13 amino acids. The CDR3: CASRDASNQPQHF. The CDR3 nucleotides are TGTGCCAGTAGGGACGCTAGCAATCAGCCCCAGCATTTT.

This clonotype came up many times. This chain connects TRBV29-1 to TRBJ1-2; no clear D gene. Trimming stripped 2 bases from V and 3 bases from J, with 4 bases between. The CDR3 extends over 11 amino acids. Per the germline V gene, CDR1 is SQVTM and CDR2 is ANQGSEA. The CDR3 loop reads CSVESDYGYTF. CDR3 nucleotides: TGCAGCGTTGAATCGGACTATGGCTACACCTTC.

This clonotype has just a few counts. The CDR3 sequence: CSARGDRIYSNQPQHF. The CDR3 nucleotides read TGCAGTGCTAGAGGGGACAGGATTTATAGCAATCAGCCCCAGCATTTT. This chain connects TRBV20-1 to TRBJ1-5, with 8 bases matching TRBD1. This CDR3 has 16 residues. CDR1 and CDR2 from the germline V gene are DFQATT and SNEGSKA (reference sequence). J gave up 0 bases and V 1 base, and 5 bases lay outside the gene matches.

In the case of this clonotype: One junction end does not reproduce the germline sequence, and a read error may be involved. This chain links TRBV10-3 with TRBJ1-2; D is unresolved. The CDR3 has 11 amino acids. CDR1 ENHRY and CDR2 SYGVKD come from the germline V gene. CDR3 bases: TGTGTCATCAGTGCCTCCCGTGGGTACACCTTC. Translated: CVISASRGYTF.

The chain carries TRBV7-2 and TRBJ2-2, with 9 bases fitting TRBD2. V lost 5 bases and J lost 8; bases outside the gene matches: 12. This CDR3 spans 16 amino acids. The germline V gene encodes CDR1 SGHTA and CDR2 FQGNSA. The CDR3 sequence: CASSPISGRFRGELFF. CDR3 in DNA: TGTGCCAGCAGCCCGATTAGCGGGAGATTCAGAGGGGAGCTGTTTTTT.

This clonotype showed up just a few times. The V call is TRBV7-8, the J call TRBJ1-4; D may be TRBD1 (5 bases). This CDR3 comprises 15 residues. Germline assignment: CDR1 SGHVS and CDR2 FQNEAQ. V was clipped by 3 bases and J by 7 bases, with 15 bases between them. The CDR3 spells CASSLMGVAGEKLFF. CDR3 nucleotide sequence: TGTGCCAGCAGCTTGATGGGGGTGGCTGGTGAAAAACTGTTTTTT.

Of note for this clonotype: One end of the junction is discordant with germline, which a read error may explain. CDR3 residues: CATSDPGPHYEQYF. The CDR3, as DNA: TGTGCCACCAGTGATCCAGGGCCCCACTACGAGCAGTACTTC. V and J are TRBV2 and TRBJ2-7, with a possible D match to TRBD1 (5 bases). CDR3 length equals 14 residues. The germline CDR1 and CDR2 sequences are SNHLY and FYNNEI.

This clonotype was detected a few times. V is TRBV10-3 and J is TRBJ2-7; no clear D gene. Germline V gene lookup returns CDR1 ENHRY and CDR2 SYGVKD. This CDR3 has 14 residues. Trimming pared 10 bases from V and 5 bases from J, leaving 21 bases between. CDR3 sequence: CATYAWIRANEQYF. DNA for the CDR3: TGTGCCACCTATGCGTGGATAAGGGCCAACGAGCAGTACTTC.

In the case of this clonotype: A junction end diverges from the germline sequence, so it may reflect a read error. The rearrangement joins TRBV9 to TRBJ2-7; TRBD2 is a possible D gene (5 bases). The germline V gene encodes CDR1 SGDLS and CDR2 YYNGEE. CDR3 length equals 13 residues. The CDR3 region has the DNA TGTGCCAGCAGCGTAGAAGGGAGCTACGAGCAGTGCTTC. As protein: CASSVEGSYEQCF.

With regard to this clonotype: One end of the junction varies from germline; a read error may be responsible. CDR3 DNA: TGTGCCAGCAGTTACCGCAGGGAGAACGAGCAGTACTTC. Translated, it gives CASSYRRENEQYF. The gene calls are TRBV10-3 and TRBJ2-7; D might be TRBD1 or TRBD2, each matching 5 bases. The germline CDR1 and CDR2 sequences are ENHRY and SYGVKD. This CDR3 has 13 amino acids.

This chain connects TRBV24-1 to TRBJ1-1; 10 bases match TRBD1. CDR3 length: 16 amino acids. V lost 1 base, J lost 2 bases, and 3 bases stayed unmatched. Germline CDR1 reads KGHDR; CDR2 reads SFDVKD. CDR3 sequence: CATSDFRQGANTEAFF. Here the CDR3 DNA reads TGTGCCACCAGTGATTTCCGACAGGGGGCTAACACTGAAGCTTTCTTT.

The V and J genes are TRBV10-3 and TRBJ1-2, with 9 bases that match TRBD1. Germline V lookup: CDR1 ENHRY, CDR2 SYGVKD. The CDR3 totals 15 residues. V lost 11 bases and J lost 8; bases outside the gene matches: 18. The DNA of the CDR3 is TGTGCCGGCGATTCCGGGACAGGGCGGGTAGTAGGCTACACCTTC. Amino acid sequence: CAGDSGTGRVVGYTF.

About this clonotype itself: A much larger clone differs from this one at a single base, so this may be a read error. The genes are TRBV29-1 and TRBJ1-2; D gene uncertain. With 8 bases removed from V and 6 bases from J, the gap between germline ends came to 13 bases. This CDR3 is 11 amino acids long. Germline-derived CDR1 and CDR2 are SQVTM and ANQGSEA. CDR3 DNA sequence: TGCAGCATTGGAGATGTGGATGGCTACACCTTC. Its protein product is CSIGDVDGYTF.

In this sample, this clonotype turned up many times. V and J are TRBV7-4 and TRBJ1-3; D is uncertain. The CDR3 is 14 amino acids. Looked up from germline, CDR1 is SGHVT and CDR2 is SQSDAQ. The V and J ends lost 5 bases and 4 bases respectively, with 12 bases between them. The CDR3 DNA reads as TGTGCCAGCAGCGAAAGGGTTTCCGGAAACACCATATATTTT. This gives the protein CASSERVSGNTIYF.

The chain uses TRBV19 and TRBJ2-5, with a weak D call TRBD2 (5 bases). Germline CDR1 reads LNHDA; CDR2 reads SQIVND (reference sequence). This CDR3 comprises 15 residues. V was pared by 5 bases and J by 3 bases, with 16 bases between. CDR3 residues: CASSPNVGVEETQYF. The CDR3 DNA reads TGTGCCAGTAGTCCTAACGTGGGAGTCGAAGAGACCCAGTACTTC.

The chain combines TRBV2 with TRBJ2-1, with 9 bases aligning to TRBD1. V was pared by 4 bases and J by 4 bases, with 5 bases of the junction left unmatched. The CDR3 totals 15 residues. CDR1 and CDR2 from the germline V gene are SNHLY and FYNNEI. CDR3 coding DNA: TGTGCCAGCAGTGTCCGGGACAGGGCGTACAATGAGCAGTTCTTC. Amino acid sequence: CASSVRDRAYNEQFF.

The V call is TRBV12-3 or TRBV12-4, the J call TRBJ1-2; no reliable D call. V was cut by 3 bases and J by 5 bases, with 10 bases left in between. The CDR3 is 13 residues long. CDR3 DNA sequence: TGTGCCAGCAGTTTGGGCGTACGGTATGGCTACACCTTC. It specifies CASSLGVRYGYTF.

The count of this clonotype is one. The CDR3 DNA sequence: TGTGCCAGCAGCTGGGACCTGGCTAGCGGGAATGGGGATACGCAGTATTTT. Amino acids: CASSWDLASGNGDTQYF. The chain uses TRBV7-6 and TRBJ2-3; 9 bases line up with TRBD2. Germline V gives CDR1 SGHVS, CDR2 FNYEAQ. The V gene end was trimmed by 4 bases and the J gene end by 6 bases; junction bases not matched to a gene: 14. The CDR3 loop spans 17 amino acids.

J is TRBJ2-3 and V is TRBV29-1, with 9 bases identical to TRBD2. The V gene's germline CDR1 is SQVTM and CDR2 ANQGSEA. J gave up 1 base and V 4 bases, and 6 bases lay outside the gene matches. The CDR3 covers 15 residues. The CDR3 region is CSVASREGGTDTQYF. CDR3 nucleotides: TGCAGCGTTGCCTCGCGGGAGGGCGGCACAGATACGCAGTATTTT.

This clonotype was observed a handful of times. The rearrangement uses TRBV7-9 and TRBJ2-6, with TRBD1 matching over 9 bases. Germline V gene data show CDR1 as SEHNR and CDR2 as FQNEAQ (reference sequence). V trimming: 1 base; J trimming: 10 bases; junction bases outside the gene matches: 14. The CDR3 extends over 18 amino acids. DNA of the CDR3: TGTGCCAGCAGCTTAGGATGGTTGGGGACAGGGCGGAGTAACGTCCTGACTTTC. Translation: CASSLGWLGTGRSNVLTF.

There are a few counts of this clonotype. The chain recombines TRBV12-3 or TRBV12-4 with TRBJ2-7; D is possibly TRBD1 (5 bases). Trimming shortened V by 3 bases and J by 0 bases, and 12 bases separated the two germline ends. CDR3 length: 15 residues. CDR3 loop: CASSFQGASSYEQYF. The CDR3 region has the DNA TGTGCCAGCAGTTTCCAAGGGGCGTCCTCCTACGAGCAGTACTTC.

The V call is TRBV4-1, the J call TRBJ1-6; 7 bases map to TRBD1. The junction had 1 base not matched to a gene; V was cut back by 2 bases and J by 3 bases. Per germline, CDR1 MGHRA and CDR2 YSYEKL. The CDR3 is 15 residues long. The CDR3 nucleotides are TGCGCCAGCAGCCAAACAGGGGACTATAATTCACCCCTCCACTTT. This sequence encodes CASSQTGDYNSPLHF.

In this sample, this clonotype turned up many times. The V gene is TRBV2, the J gene TRBJ1-1; 7 bases line up with TRBD1. CDR3 length equals 11 residues. The germline V gene encodes CDR1 SNHLY and CDR2 FYNNEI. V gave up 6 bases and J gave up 7 bases; unmatched junction bases: 2. DNA for the CDR3: TGTGCCAGCAGGGGGGACAGTGAAGCTTTCTTT. It translates to CASRGDSEAFF.

The rearrangement uses TRBV2 and TRBJ1-6; no clear D. The V and J ends lost 3 bases and 5 bases respectively, with 14 bases between them. The CDR3 has 16 amino acids. CDR1 and CDR2 from the germline V gene are SNHLY and FYNNEI. CDR3 nucleotides: TGTGCCAGCAGTGAGTTGGGTATCTGGGATAATTCACCCCTCCACTTT. It yields the protein CASSELGIWDNSPLHF. The whole variable domain, filled in from reference TRBV2 and TRBJ1-6, reads EPEVTQTPSHQVTQMGQEVILRCVPISNHLYFYWYRQILGQKVEFLVSFYNNEISEKSEIFDDQFSVERPDGSNFTLKIRSTKLEDSAMYFCASSELGIWDNSPLHFGNGTRLTVT.

The chain links TRBV6-8 to TRBJ1-2, with D hard to call. Per germline, CDR1 MNHGY and CDR2 SAAAGT. The length of the CDR3 is 11 residues. V gave up 7 bases and J gave up 4 bases, with 7 bases separating them. In DNA, the CDR3 is TGTGCCAGCACCGGGGTCTATGGCTACACCTTC. It translates to CASTGVYGYTF.

On this clonotype: Possible read error: a much larger clone is one base away. The CDR3 spells CAIGAQDQETRYF. The CDR3 nucleotides are TGTGCCATCGGGGCCCAGGACCAAGAGACCCGGTACTTC. The chain links TRBV10-3 to TRBJ2-5; perhaps TRBD1 as D (5 bases). The CDR3 is 13 amino acids. The germline V gene has CDR1 ENHRY and CDR2 SYGVKD.

V gene TRBV2 combines with J gene TRBJ2-7, with D hard to call. The CDR3 covers 14 residues. Germline V lookup: CDR1 SNHLY, CDR2 FYNNEI. Trimming shortened V by 10 bases and J by 3 bases, and 19 bases separated the two germline ends. The CDR3 DNA follows: TGTGCCATTACTCGGATGGGCGATGGCTACGAGCAGTACTTC. This gives the protein CAITRMGDGYEQYF.

The V gene is TRBV9, the J gene TRBJ1-6, with 8 bases lining up with TRBD1. CDR1 is SGDLS, CDR2 YYNGEE, per germline. The CDR3 totals 14 residues. J was trimmed by 12 bases and V by 5 bases; bases with no gene match: 10. The CDR3 nucleotides are TGTGCCAGCAGTGTTGGACAGGGAAATCAACCCCTCCACTTT. Protein product: CASSVGQGNQPLHF.